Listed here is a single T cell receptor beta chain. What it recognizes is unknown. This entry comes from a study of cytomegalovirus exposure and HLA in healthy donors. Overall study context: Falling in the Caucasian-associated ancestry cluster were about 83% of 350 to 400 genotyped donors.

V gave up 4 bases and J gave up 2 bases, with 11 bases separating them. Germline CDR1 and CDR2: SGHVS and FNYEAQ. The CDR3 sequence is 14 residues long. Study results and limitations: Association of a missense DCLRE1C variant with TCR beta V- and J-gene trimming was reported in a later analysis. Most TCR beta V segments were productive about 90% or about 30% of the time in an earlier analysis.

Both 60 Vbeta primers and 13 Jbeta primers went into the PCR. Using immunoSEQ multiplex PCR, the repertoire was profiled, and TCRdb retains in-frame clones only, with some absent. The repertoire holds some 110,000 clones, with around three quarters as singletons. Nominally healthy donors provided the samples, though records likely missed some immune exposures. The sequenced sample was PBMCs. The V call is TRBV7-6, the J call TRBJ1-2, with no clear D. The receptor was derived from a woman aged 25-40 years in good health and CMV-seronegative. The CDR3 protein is CASSSRRGNYGYTF. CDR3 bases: TGTGCCAGCAGCTCCCGACGGGGAAACTATGGCTACACCTTC.